Listed below are T cell receptor beta chains from one sample, sequenced in a study of identical twins. TCRdb re-called the 5' RACE reads with MiXCR, one entry per CDR3 protein. The sample shows 1.5 million to 2 million distinct CDR3 sequences, under 35% of them seen only once. Sequenced sample: cord blood. Every receptor here comes from a newborn girl in good health. Both conserved end residues are part of each CDR3. The D gene is left open where the match is weak. For some rows the clone size is stated as once, few or many, or as a class when expanded; others skip it.

clone size: NA
V gene: TRBV4-2
J gene: TRBJ2-7
D gene: NA
CDR3 DNA: TGTGCCAGCAGCCGTAACGCAGCTTTAGGGTACAATGAGCAGTACTTC
CDR3 protein: CASSRNAALGYNEQYF

clone size: NA
V gene: TRBV4-1
J gene: TRBJ2-1
D gene: NA
CDR3 DNA: TGCGCCAGCAGCCATCAATCCGGGTACAATGAGCAGTTCTTC
CDR3 protein: CASSHQSGYNEQFF

clone size: few
V gene: TRBV6-5
J gene: TRBJ1-6
D gene: NA
CDR3 DNA: TGTGCCAGCAGTTACACTGCTAATTCACCCCTCCACTTT
CDR3 protein: CASSYTANSPLHF

clone size: NA
V gene: TRBV27
J gene: TRBJ2-4
D gene: NA
CDR3 DNA: TGTGTCAGCAGTTTGTTGGTAGCCAAAAACATTCAGTACTTC
CDR3 protein: CVSSLLVAKNIQYF

clone size: NA
V gene: TRBV13
J gene: TRBJ2-1
D gene: NA
CDR3 DNA: TGTGCCAGCAACTTAGACCGGAGGAACTACAATGAGCAGTTCTTC
CDR3 protein: CASNLDRRNYNEQFF

clone size: NA
V gene: TRBV3-1
J gene: TRBJ1-1
D gene: TRBD1
CDR3 DNA: TGTGCCAGCAGCAGTCGGGACAGGGGATCCGAAGCTTTCTTT
CDR3 protein: CASSSRDRGSEAFF

clone size: once
V gene: TRBV5-6
J gene: TRBJ1-1
D gene: NA
CDR3 DNA: TGTGCCAGCAGCTCGCCCCGGGCCTCCAAGGTTGAAGCTTTCTTT
CDR3 protein: CASSSPRASKVEAFF

clone size: NA
V gene: TRBV21-1
J gene: TRBJ2-7
D gene: NA
CDR3 DNA: TGTGCCAGCAGCACAACGTCGGGACAAAATCCCTACGAGCAGTACTTC
CDR3 protein: CASSTTSGQNPYEQYF

clone size: NA
V gene: TRBV24-1
J gene: TRBJ2-7
D gene: NA
CDR3 DNA: TGTGCCACCAGTGATACGTCAGGGGCCTCCTACGAGCAGTACTTC
CDR3 protein: CATSDTSGASYEQYF

clone size: NA
V gene: TRBV5-6
J gene: TRBJ2-5
D gene: NA
CDR3 DNA: TGTGCCAGCAGCTGGTCCGGGTTCCAAGAGACCCAGTACTTC
CDR3 protein: CASSWSGFQETQYF

clone size: NA
V gene: TRBV7-2
J gene: TRBJ2-3
D gene: NA
CDR3 DNA: TGTGCCAGCAGCTTCGAACGGCGGCCAGATACGCAGTATTTT
CDR3 protein: CASSFERRPDTQYF

clone size: few
V gene: TRBV19
J gene: TRBJ2-4
D gene: TRBD2
CDR3 DNA: TGTGCCAGTAGTATCCCCGGACTAGCGGGGGGGCGAGCCAAAAACATTCAGTACTTC
CDR3 protein: CASSIPGLAGGRAKNIQYF

clone size: few
V gene: TRBV7-9
J gene: TRBJ2-1
D gene: TRBD2
CDR3 DNA: TGTGCCAGCAGCCTAGCGGCAGTTGAGCAGTTCTTC
CDR3 protein: CASSLAAVEQFF

clone size: few
V gene: TRBV5-1
J gene: TRBJ1-2
D gene: TRBD1
CDR3 DNA: TGCGCCAGCAGCTTGACAGGGGAGGCCTATGGCTACACCTTC
CDR3 protein: CASSLTGEAYGYTF

clone size: NA
V gene: TRBV30
J gene: TRBJ2-3
D gene: TRBD2
CDR3 DNA: TGTGCCTGGAGTGTACGTCTAGCGGGGACAGATACGCAGTATTTT
CDR3 protein: CAWSVRLAGTDTQYF

clone size: NA
V gene: TRBV28
J gene: TRBJ2-3
D gene: NA
CDR3 DNA: TGTGCCAGCAGTGTACAGAGAGCTCGCACAGATACGCAGTATTTT
CDR3 protein: CASSVQRARTDTQYF

clone size: NA
V gene: TRBV6-1
J gene: TRBJ1-1
D gene: NA
CDR3 DNA: TGTGCCAGCATGGGGGGGAGGAACACTGAAGCTTTCTTT
CDR3 protein: CASMGGRNTEAFF

clone size: NA
V gene: TRBV12-3/TRBV12-4
J gene: TRBJ2-5
D gene: TRBD2
CDR3 DNA: TGTGCCAGCAGTATGGGAGCGGGATATGAGACCCAGTACTTC
CDR3 protein: CASSMGAGYETQYF

clone size: NA
V gene: TRBV24-1
J gene: TRBJ2-5
D gene: NA
CDR3 DNA: TGTGCCACCAGTAGGGACAACCAAGAGACCCAGTACTTC
CDR3 protein: CATSRDNQETQYF

clone size: NA
V gene: TRBV28
J gene: TRBJ2-7
D gene: NA
CDR3 DNA: TGTGCCAGCACCCCGAGCGCGATGTACTCCTACGAGCAGTACTTC
CDR3 protein: CASTPSAMYSYEQYF

clone size: NA
V gene: TRBV6-1
J gene: TRBJ1-1
D gene: TRBD1
CDR3 DNA: TGTGCCAGCAGGAGTGGACAGGGCCAGAACACTGAAGCTTTCTTT
CDR3 protein: CASRSGQGQNTEAFF

clone size: NA
V gene: TRBV6-6
J gene: TRBJ1-1
D gene: TRBD1
CDR3 DNA: TGTGCCAGCAGTTACCCCGATAGGATGGCAGGGGGACCTGAAGCTTTCTTT
CDR3 protein: CASSYPDRMAGGPEAFF

clone size: NA
V gene: TRBV7-9
J gene: TRBJ2-1
D gene: NA
CDR3 DNA: TGTGCCAGCAGCTTAGATACTAGCCGCTCGAATGAGCAGTTCTTC
CDR3 protein: CASSLDTSRSNEQFF

clone size: once
V gene: TRBV5-1
J gene: TRBJ2-7
D gene: TRBD2
CDR3 DNA: TGCGCCAGCAGCCTACGGACTAGCGGGAGACTAAGGAGCTCCTACGAGCAGTACTTC
CDR3 protein: CASSLRTSGRLRSSYEQYF

clone size: NA
V gene: TRBV6-6
J gene: TRBJ1-4
D gene: NA
CDR3 DNA: TGTGCCAGCAGTTACTCGCCGGGCCGTGAAAAACTGTTTTTT
CDR3 protein: CASSYSPGREKLFF

clone size: NA
V gene: TRBV18
J gene: TRBJ2-1
D gene: NA
CDR3 DNA: TGTGCCAGCTCACTTCGACTAGTTCCGCACAATGAGCAGTTCTTC
CDR3 protein: CASSLRLVPHNEQFF

clone size: NA
V gene: TRBV12-3/TRBV12-4
J gene: TRBJ1-2
D gene: NA
CDR3 DNA: TGTGCCAGCAGTTTCCTCAGACGGGGGGAGTATGGCTACACCTTC
CDR3 protein: CASSFLRRGEYGYTF

clone size: few
V gene: TRBV6-5
J gene: TRBJ1-1
D gene: NA
CDR3 DNA: TGTGCCAGCAGTTACGGCCGGGAGAACACTGAAGCTTTCTTT
CDR3 protein: CASSYGRENTEAFF

clone size: NA
V gene: TRBV10-3
J gene: TRBJ2-7
D gene: NA
CDR3 DNA: TGTGCCATCAGTGAGCTCGGGGGCCCCTCCTACGAGCAGTACTTC
CDR3 protein: CAISELGGPSYEQYF

clone size: NA
V gene: TRBV24-1
J gene: TRBJ2-3
D gene: NA
CDR3 DNA: TGTGCCACCAGTGAAGCCGGGACCCGCACAGATACTCAGTATTTT
CDR3 protein: CATSEAGTRTDTQYF

clone size: NA
V gene: TRBV9
J gene: TRBJ2-2
D gene: NA
CDR3 DNA: TGTGCCAGCAGGGCACAGCCCGGGGAGCTGTTTTTT
CDR3 protein: CASRAQPGELFF

clone size: few
V gene: TRBV6-5
J gene: TRBJ2-7
D gene: TRBD2
CDR3 DNA: TGTGCCAGCAGTTACTCGGGCACTAGCGCCGACTCCTACGAGCAGTACTTC
CDR3 protein: CASSYSGTSADSYEQYF

clone size: few
V gene: TRBV11-2
J gene: TRBJ1-2
D gene: NA
CDR3 DNA: TGTGCCAGCAGCCCCGATCTGCGGCTAATGAACTATGGCTACACCTTC
CDR3 protein: CASSPDLRLMNYGYTF

clone size: NA
V gene: TRBV5-1
J gene: TRBJ2-1
D gene: NA
CDR3 DNA: TGCGCCAGCTTCTTGGCAGGGAGCTCCTACAATGAGCAGTTCTTC
CDR3 protein: CASFLAGSSYNEQFF

clone size: NA
V gene: TRBV6-5
J gene: TRBJ2-1
D gene: NA
CDR3 DNA: TGTGCCAGCAGTTACTCGAAGACTAGTCCTAATGAGCAGTTCTTC
CDR3 protein: CASSYSKTSPNEQFF

clone size: NA
V gene: TRBV7-2
J gene: TRBJ2-7
D gene: TRBD2
CDR3 DNA: TGTGCCAGCAGCTTGGGGACTAGCAGATACAATGAGCAGTACTTC
CDR3 protein: CASSLGTSRYNEQYF

clone size: many
V gene: TRBV5-1
J gene: TRBJ2-3
D gene: TRBD2
CDR3 DNA: TGCGCCAGCAGCTCCCGACTAGCTTCAGATACGCAGTATTTT
CDR3 protein: CASSSRLASDTQYF

clone size: NA
V gene: TRBV30
J gene: TRBJ2-3
D gene: TRBD2
CDR3 DNA: TGTGCCTGGAGTCCACGCCCCTATAGCGGGGGGAAAGATACGCAGTATTTT
CDR3 protein: CAWSPRPYSGGKDTQYF

clone size: NA
V gene: TRBV20-1
J gene: TRBJ1-1
D gene: NA
CDR3 DNA: TGCAGTGCTGCCCGACAGGTCATGAACACTGAAGCTTTCTTT
CDR3 protein: CSAARQVMNTEAFF

clone size: NA
V gene: TRBV7-9
J gene: TRBJ2-1
D gene: NA
CDR3 DNA: TGTGCCAGCAGCTTTTCCCAGCGGTTCAAATCCTACAATGAGCAGTTCTTC
CDR3 protein: CASSFSQRFKSYNEQFF

clone size: NA
V gene: TRBV3-1
J gene: TRBJ2-1
D gene: TRBD2
CDR3 DNA: TGTGCCAGCAGCCAAGTGGCGGGGGGTGAGCAGTTCTTC
CDR3 protein: CASSQVAGGEQFF

clone size: many
V gene: TRBV7-9
J gene: TRBJ2-7
D gene: NA
CDR3 DNA: TGTGCCAGCAGTCTCAGGGCAGATGGGTACGAGCAGTACTTC
CDR3 protein: CASSLRADGYEQYF

clone size: few
V gene: TRBV5-1
J gene: TRBJ1-2
D gene: NA
CDR3 DNA: TGCGCCAGCAGTCCGACCGGGACACTTTATGGCTACACCTTC
CDR3 protein: CASSPTGTLYGYTF

clone size: many
V gene: TRBV29-1
J gene: TRBJ2-1
D gene: NA
CDR3 DNA: TGCAGCGTTGAAGACCTGGGGGATCAGTTCTTC
CDR3 protein: CSVEDLGDQFF

clone size: few
V gene: TRBV5-1
J gene: TRBJ2-1
D gene: NA
CDR3 DNA: TGCGCCAGCAGCCTGGGGGTTTGGGAGGAGTACAATGAGCAGTTCTTC
CDR3 protein: CASSLGVWEEYNEQFF

clone size: few
V gene: TRBV5-1
J gene: TRBJ2-1
D gene: NA
CDR3 DNA: TGCGCCAGCAGCTTTTCGGTTAATTACAATGAGCAGTTCTTC
CDR3 protein: CASSFSVNYNEQFF

clone size: NA
V gene: TRBV5-1
J gene: TRBJ2-1
D gene: TRBD1
CDR3 DNA: TGCGCCAGCAGCTTGACCGGACAGGGGACATACAATGAGCAGTTCTTC
CDR3 protein: CASSLTGQGTYNEQFF

clone size: few
V gene: TRBV15
J gene: TRBJ2-5
D gene: TRBD2
CDR3 DNA: TGTGCCACCGCGCCCGGGGGGGCGATGGAGACCCAGTACTTC
CDR3 protein: CATAPGGAMETQYF

clone size: few
V gene: TRBV7-9
J gene: TRBJ2-3
D gene: NA
CDR3 DNA: TGTGCCAGCAGCTTAGGGGTAGTCGGTCCAGATACGCAGTATTTT
CDR3 protein: CASSLGVVGPDTQYF

clone size: many
V gene: TRBV13
J gene: TRBJ2-7
D gene: NA
CDR3 DNA: TGTGCCAGCAGTCCTAGGGGTCTCTCCTACGAGCAGTACTTC
CDR3 protein: CASSPRGLSYEQYF